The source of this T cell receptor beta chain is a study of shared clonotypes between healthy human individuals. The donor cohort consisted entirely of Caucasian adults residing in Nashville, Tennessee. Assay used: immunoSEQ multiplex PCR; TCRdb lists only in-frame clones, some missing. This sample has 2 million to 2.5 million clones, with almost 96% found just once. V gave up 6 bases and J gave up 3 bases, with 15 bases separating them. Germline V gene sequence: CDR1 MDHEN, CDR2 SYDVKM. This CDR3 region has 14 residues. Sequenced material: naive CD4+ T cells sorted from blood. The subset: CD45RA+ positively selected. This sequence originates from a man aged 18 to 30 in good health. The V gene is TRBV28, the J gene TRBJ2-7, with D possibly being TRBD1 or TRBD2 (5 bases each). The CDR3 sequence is CASSLRGTFYEQYF. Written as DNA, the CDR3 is TGTGCCAGCAGCCTCAGAGGGACCTTCTACGAGCAGTACTTC. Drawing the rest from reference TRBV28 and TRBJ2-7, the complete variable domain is DVKVTQSSRYLVKRTGEKVFLECVQDMDHENMFWYRQDPGLGLRLIYFSYDVKMKEKGDIPEGYSVSREKKERFSLILESASTNQTSMYLCASSLRGTFYEQYFGPGTRLTVT.